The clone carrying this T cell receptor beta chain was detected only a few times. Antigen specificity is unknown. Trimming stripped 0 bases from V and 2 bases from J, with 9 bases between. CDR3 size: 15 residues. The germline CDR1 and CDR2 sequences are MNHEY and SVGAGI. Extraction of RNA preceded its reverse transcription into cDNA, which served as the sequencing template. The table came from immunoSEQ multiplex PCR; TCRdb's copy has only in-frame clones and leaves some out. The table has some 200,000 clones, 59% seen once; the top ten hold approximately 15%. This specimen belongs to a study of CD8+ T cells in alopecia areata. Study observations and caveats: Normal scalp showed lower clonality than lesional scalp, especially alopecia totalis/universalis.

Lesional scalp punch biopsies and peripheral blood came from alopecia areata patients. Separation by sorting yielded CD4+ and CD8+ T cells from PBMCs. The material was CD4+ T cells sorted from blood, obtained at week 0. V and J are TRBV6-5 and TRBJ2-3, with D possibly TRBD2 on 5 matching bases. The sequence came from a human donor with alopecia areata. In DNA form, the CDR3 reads TGTGCCAGCAGTTACTCGGGGAGTCACACAGATACGCAGTATTTT. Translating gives CASSYSGSHTDTQYF.